The present TCR beta chain was sequenced within a study of T cells after yellow fever vaccination. TCRdb re-called the 5' RACE reads with MiXCR, one entry per CDR3 protein. This sample carries just under 600,000 distinct CDR3 sequences, 13% of them seen once, and the ten largest clones take about 14%. The trim removed 6 bases at V and 3 bases at J, leaving 7 bases unmatched. Per germline, CDR1 MNHEY and CDR2 SMNVEV (reference sequence). The CDR3 contains 14 residues. This chain connects TRBV27 to TRBJ2-7; 8 bases fit TRBD1. This clonotype was obtained from a man in his thirties or forties who received the YFV17D yellow fever vaccine. The specimen comprised PBMCs, sampled on the day of the yellow fever booster vaccination. The CDR3 DNA sequence: TGTGCCAGCAGACCAGGACAGGGTGACTACGAGCAGTACTTC. As protein: CASRPGQGDYEQYF.